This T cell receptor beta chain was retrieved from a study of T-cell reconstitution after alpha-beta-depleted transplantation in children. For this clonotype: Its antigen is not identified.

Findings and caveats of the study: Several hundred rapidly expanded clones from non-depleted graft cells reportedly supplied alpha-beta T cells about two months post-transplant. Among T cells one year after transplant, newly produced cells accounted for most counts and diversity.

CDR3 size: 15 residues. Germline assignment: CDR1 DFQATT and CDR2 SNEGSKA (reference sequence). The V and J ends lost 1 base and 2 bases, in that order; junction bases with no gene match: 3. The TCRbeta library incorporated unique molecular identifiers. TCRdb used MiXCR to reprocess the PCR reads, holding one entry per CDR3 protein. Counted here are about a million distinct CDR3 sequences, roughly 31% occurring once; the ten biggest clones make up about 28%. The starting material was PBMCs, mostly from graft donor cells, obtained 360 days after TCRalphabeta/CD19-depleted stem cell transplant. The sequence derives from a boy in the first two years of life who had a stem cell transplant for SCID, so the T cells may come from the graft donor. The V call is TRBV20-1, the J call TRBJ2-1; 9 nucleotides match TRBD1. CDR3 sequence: CSARARQGAYNEQFF. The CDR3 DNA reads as TGCAGTGCTAGAGCCCGACAGGGGGCCTACAATGAGCAGTTCTTC.